The T cell receptor (beta chain) described here comes from a study of Tregs in tolerant kidney transplant recipients. Whole-study findings and limits: Activated donor B cell expansion appeared to reveal the most relevant donor-specific TCRbeta repertoire.

This CDR3 region has 15 residues. The V and J ends lost 7 bases and 7 bases, in that order; junction bases with no gene match: 6. Per the germline V gene, CDR1 is MNHNS and CDR2 is SASEGT. On this clone itself: What it recognizes is unknown.

Thawed PBMCs were FACS-sorted into unstimulated CD4+CD25+CD127- regulatory T cells, CD4+CD25- non-regulatory cells, CD4 and CD8 cells. Only in-frame clones appear in the TCRdb table, and some are missing; sequencing was by immunoSEQ multiplex PCR. The sample has about 240,000 clones; 84% are singletons. Sequencing input: CD4+ T cells from blood. This clonotype was sampled from a human donor in good health. The rearrangement joins TRBV6-1 to TRBJ2-1, with 14 bases lining up with TRBD2. The CDR3 DNA reads as TGTGCCAGCACCCCCGGGACTAGCGGGAGAAATGAGCAGTTCTTC. Translated, it gives CASTPGTSGRNEQFF.